Each of the 14 T cell receptor beta chains below was sequenced from the same sample in a study of blood T cell repertoires in COVID-19. This table comes from immunoSEQ multiplex PCR, and its TCRdb copy is limited to in-frame clones, with some not included. The data contain 320,000 or so clones, 85% of them singletons. The sample comprised PBMCs or T cells enriched from blood (not recorded which). The receptors stem from a woman aged 25 to 39 who had been exposed to COVID-19.

V gene TRBV7-8 combines with J gene TRBJ1-2, with D unclear. The CDR3 contains 14 residues. Trimming cost V 5 bases and J 0 bases, with 10 bases left between them. From germline, CDR1 is SGHVS and CDR2 FQNEAQ. CDR3 residues: CASSPTGTNYGYTF. The CDR3, as DNA: TGTGCCAGCAGCCCTACGGGTACTAACTATGGCTACACCTTC.

In its sample, this clone was seen many times. The chain uses TRBV7-3 and TRBJ2-1; 11 bases fit TRBD2. The CDR3 runs 17 residues. The junction had 16 bases not matched to a gene; V was cut back by 5 bases and J by 10 bases. Germline CDR1 is SGHTA and CDR2 is FQGTGA. This CDR3 is CASSPALTSGGVAEQFF. CDR3 nucleotide sequence: TGTGCCAGCAGCCCAGCCCTTACTAGCGGGGGAGTTGCAGAGCAGTTCTTC.

The gene calls are TRBV7-9 and TRBJ2-5; 7 bases fit TRBD2. The germline CDR1 and CDR2 sequences are SEHNR and FQNEAQ (reference sequence). There are 15 residues in the CDR3. The ends lost 5 bases at V and 1 base at J; junction bases unmatched: 7. The CDR3 is CASSKSGGGQETQYF. CDR3 in DNA: TGTGCCAGCAGCAAATCGGGAGGCGGCCAAGAGACCCAGTACTTC.

The rearrangement joins TRBV29-1 to TRBJ1-3, with TRBD1 as a possible D gene (5 bases). Germline loops: CDR1 SQVTM, CDR2 ANQGSEA. Between the trimmed V and J ends, which lost 6 bases and 0 bases, there was a span of 12 bases. This CDR3 has 14 amino acids. The CDR3: CSVGDWTSGNTIYF. Written as DNA, the CDR3 is TGCAGCGTCGGGGACTGGACCTCTGGAAACACCATATATTTT.

The chain combines TRBV15 with TRBJ1-2; the D is unclear. V shed 3 bases and J shed 8 bases, with 16 bases lying between them. This CDR3 has 14 residues. CDR1 is LNHNV and CDR2 is YYDKDF in the germline V gene (reference sequence). The CDR3 here is CATSSLTLGRGYTF. The CDR3 nucleotides read TGTGCCACCAGCAGCCTCACTCTAGGAAGGGGCTACACCTTC.

Points on this clone: A junction end diverges from the germline sequence, so it may reflect a read error. V and J are TRBV29-1 and TRBJ1-1; 9 bases are a match to TRBD1. Germline-derived CDR1 and CDR2 are SQVTM and ANQGSEA. This CDR3 comprises 14 residues. Written as DNA, the CDR3 is TGCAGCGTTGAAGATGGGGGGCCGGGACAGGGCCCCCGCTTT. Its translation: CSVEDGGPGQGPRF.

Only one count was recorded for this clone. J is TRBJ2-1 and V is TRBV19; D not certain. Trimming removed 8 bases from V and 3 bases from J, with 8 bases in between. Germline CDR1 and CDR2: LNHDA and SQIVND (reference sequence). This CDR3 has 12 amino acids. The CDR3 DNA is TGTGCCAGTGCGTATGTCTACAATGAGCAGTTCTTC. Encoded protein: CASAYVYNEQFF.

This rearrangement joins TRBV13 to TRBJ1-1; D uncertain. Germline V gene lookup returns CDR1 PRHDT and CDR2 FYEKMQ (reference sequence). Trimming took off 4 bases at V and 4 bases at J, with 16 bases between the two ends. This CDR3 is 15 amino acids long. CDR3 sequence: CASSYSTGLGTEAFF. The CDR3 nucleotides read TGTGCCAGCAGCTACTCTACCGGTCTTGGCACTGAAGCTTTCTTT. The complete variable domain, with remaining parts taken from reference TRBV13 and TRBJ1-1, reads AAGVIQSPRHLIKEKRETATLKCYPIPRHDTVYWYQQGPGQDPQFLISFYEKMQSDKGSIPDRFSAQQFSDYHSELNMSSLELGDSALYFCASSYSTGLGTEAFFGQGTRLTVV.

The chain couples TRBV28 to TRBJ1-6; D perhaps matches TRBD1 (6 bases). The CDR3 runs 15 residues. V was cut by 7 bases and J by 10 bases, with 20 bases left in between. CDR1 and CDR2 (germline): MDHEN, SYDVKM. CDR3: CASTSDGGAGSPLHF. The CDR3 nucleotides read TGTGCCAGCACCTCTGATGGGGGGGCGGGATCACCCCTCCACTTT. The whole variable domain, remainder taken from reference TRBV28 and TRBJ1-6, is DVKVTQSSRYLVKRTGEKVFLECVQDMDHENMFWYRQDPGLGLRLIYFSYDVKMKEKGDIPEGYSVSREKKERFSLILESASTNQTSMYLCASTSDGGAGSPLHFGNGTRLTVT.

The table lists this clone with a few counts. The genes are TRBV28 and TRBJ1-2; 8 nucleotides align to TRBD1. This CDR3 has 14 residues. Germline V gene data show CDR1 as MDHEN and CDR2 as SYDVKM. Trimming took 4 bases from V and 5 from J; bases not matched to a gene: 6. The CDR3 bases are TGTGCCAGCAGTTCTCCGGGACAGGCTTATGGCTACACCTTC. Its translation: CASSSPGQAYGYTF.

The chain employs TRBV10-3 and TRBJ1-1, with 7 bases that match TRBD1. From germline, CDR1 is ENHRY and CDR2 SYGVKD. The CDR3 has 11 residues. V shed 10 bases, J shed 8 bases, and the junction held 7 bases outside the gene matches. The CDR3 is CATQMDREAFF. The CDR3 DNA follows: TGTGCCACCCAAATGGACAGGGAAGCTTTCTTT.

The chain uses TRBV27 and TRBJ1-5; D unresolved. Trimming pared 5 bases from V and 3 bases from J, leaving 11 bases between. CDR1 is MNHEY, CDR2 SMNVEV, per germline (reference sequence). The length of the CDR3 is 14 residues. The CDR3 sequence is CASSRNTNNQPQHF. Here the CDR3 DNA reads TGTGCCAGCAGTCGAAATACAAACAATCAGCCCCAGCATTTT.

This clone came up many times. The chain employs TRBV5-1 and TRBJ2-1; TRBD1 matches at 8 bases. The CDR3 extends over 16 amino acids. V lost 0 bases and J lost 6; bases outside the gene matches: 8. Germline CDR1 is SGHRS and CDR2 is YFSETQ. The chain's CDR3 is CASSLAIQGASNEQFF. The CDR3 DNA is TGCGCCAGCAGCTTGGCCATCCAGGGGGCGTCCAATGAGCAGTTCTTC.

Comment on this clone: Relative to the germline gene, one junction end is altered; a read error may explain this. The chain uses TRBV13 and TRBJ1-2; D remains unclear. Germline V gene data show CDR1 as PRHDT and CDR2 as FYEKMQ (reference sequence). The CDR3 is 10 amino acids. DNA for the CDR3: TGTGCCAGCAGCTTAGGAGACTACGCCTTC. Amino acids: CASSLGDYAF.